The rows below give T cell receptor beta chains drawn from one sample of a study of post-analysis software for immune sequencing data. A single record per CDR3 protein comes from TCRdb applying MiXCR to the PCR reads. This table holds more than 500,000 distinct CDR3 sequences, roughly 34% found once. The specimen sequenced was blood. Receptors were obtained from a girl under 18 with multiple sclerosis. CDR3s include the opening cysteine and the closing phenylalanine or tryptophan. Each record gives: J gene, V gene, clone size, CDR3 protein. Part of the rows lack a size; the others show once, few, many or a class for expanded clones.

-,TRBV6-1,few,CASSEETGAETQYF
TRBJ2-1,TRBV7-6,few,CASSFLRDKQNEQFF
TRBJ2-5,TRBV7-9,-,CASSPPSSGETQYF
-,TRBV7-2,few,CASSLDRVLETQYF
TRBJ2-4,TRBV12-3/TRBV12-4,-,CASSFWTGGGGKNIQYF
TRBJ2-5,TRBV7-2,-,CASSRDSLETQYF
TRBJ1-1,TRBV11-2,-,CASSSLQGDTEAFF
TRBJ1-2,TRBV5-1,few,CASSLLTGFGYTF
TRBJ1-5,TRBV4-1,few,CASSQDAGTGGQPQHF
TRBJ1-5,TRBV20-1,-,CSAQYSNQPQHF
TRBJ2-3,TRBV4-1,-,CASSQGLRVTDTQYF
TRBJ2-2,TRBV6-6,-,CASSYRGWEELFF
TRBJ1-1,TRBV20-1,-,CSALTIPGQGTTEAFF
TRBJ2-1,TRBV14,few,CASSPRGGLSYNEQFF
TRBJ1-2,TRBV6-4,-,CASSESPGGNGYTF
TRBJ2-7,TRBV11-2,-,CASSRTGTGFRYEQYF
TRBJ1-1,TRBV20-1,few,CSAGEDTEAFF
TRBJ2-5,TRBV29-1,many,CSVEWGYQETQYF
TRBJ1-2,TRBV5-1,-,CAGSSADNYGYTF
TRBJ1-1,TRBV5-1,-,CASSLGQGPSTEAFF
TRBJ2-5,TRBV6-5,-,CASSYSAPTPDQYF
TRBJ2-3,TRBV5-1,-,CASSYGHPDTDTQYF
TRBJ2-5,TRBV20-1,-,CSASPSGAGETQYF
TRBJ1-2,TRBV7-9,-,CASRPGHQSEYGYTF
TRBJ2-5,TRBV9,-,CASSVSSTSGGETQYF
TRBJ2-5,TRBV20-1,once,CSAFTLGGVTQETQYF
TRBJ1-2,TRBV29-1,few,CSVGPGYGYTF
TRBJ2-7,TRBV6-5,few,CASRQARYEQYF
TRBJ2-1,TRBV29-1,few,CSVEGGERGAYNEQFF
TRBJ2-1,TRBV29-1,-,CSALRVGGEQFF